The T cell receptor beta chain under discussion was sequenced for a study of OX40 agonist ivuxolimab in advanced cancers. A note on the overall study: Ivuxolimab was a fully human IgG2 agonistic monoclonal antibody targeting the costimulatory receptor OX40 (CD134). Intravenous ivuxolimab was administered to patients every 2 weeks at six dose levels: 0.01, 0.1, 0.3, 1.5, 3 and 10 mg/kg. Of the roughly 52 dose-escalation patients, hepatocellular carcinoma was present in around 20, melanoma in roughly 15, renal cell carcinoma in 9 and head and neck cancer in 9. A male proportion of 75% to 85% and a mean age of approximately 62 years, ranging from roughly 23 to 90, were recorded for the dose-escalation cohort. Prior anti-PD-1, anti-PD-L1 or anti-CTLA-4 therapy was permitted, and approximately 39% of dose-escalation patients had received checkpoint inhibitors. Partial responses occurred in three dose-escalation patients: two with cutaneous melanoma and one with hepatocellular carcinoma. The purpose of peripheral TCRbeta sequencing was to test whether ivuxolimab changed TCR sequence diversity and led to clonal T-cell expansion. The paper describes the monotherapy dose-escalation part (N ≈ 52 patients) of the phase I trial of ivuxolimab. Study-wide findings and limitations: On average, CD8+ T cells showed more expanded clones than CD4+ T cells after ivuxolimab. Antigen specificity was not determined for the clonally expanded peripheral T cells. In partial responders in the 0.1-3.0 mg/kg groups, normalized peripheral clonal expansion was found to be among the lowest, especially among CD8+ T cells. At doses of 0.1 to 3.0 mg/kg, clonal expansion of both CD4+ and CD8+ blood T cells was observed from baseline to week 6. Low levels of normalized T-cell clonal expansion were also seen in some nonresponding patients.

Genomic DNA was extracted from sorted cells for sequencing of the TCRbeta CDR3 region. TCRbeta CDR3 regions were sequenced using the immunoSEQ Assay. TCRdb stores this immuneACCESS table with in-frame sequences only. Part of the clones is absent; in the studies checked, under half of the shortfall reflects unresolved V genes, and no reason is known for the rest. A total of roughly 86,000 clones appear in this sample, 85% to 90% of them only once. The ten biggest clones cover 6.5% to 9% of the sample. The germline V gene specifies KGHSH as CDR1 and LQKENI as CDR2. Spanning cysteine to phenylalanine, the CDR3 consists of 12 amino acids. The kept DNA is CDR3 alone, 36 bases in frame from the first base. V lost 6 bases and J lost 4 bases; the stretch between them is 10 bases long. Patients with autoimmune disease history or receiving systemic immunosuppression were excluded from the trial. In every dose cohort, peripheral blood was drawn for TCR sequencing at baseline, cycle 4 day 1, and cycle 7 day 1. The samples were taken from a phase I, first-in-human, multicenter, open-label dose-escalation trial of ivuxolimab. Adults with locally advanced or metastatic melanoma, renal cell carcinoma, hepatocellular carcinoma or head and neck squamous cell carcinoma were enrolled in the trial. Before TCR sequencing, CD4+ T cells and CD8+ T cells from peripheral blood were sorted into separate populations.

As to this clone: Its antigen specificity is not known. Base qualities are not recorded, but no much larger clone differs from it by a single base.

Here the chain combines TRBV18 and TRBJ2-7, and the D gene may be TRBD1, 5 bases matching. This TCR was recovered from an adult with an advanced solid tumor such as melanoma, head and neck, liver or kidney cancer. Here the sequenced sample was CD4+ or CD8+ T cells sorted from blood, taken in a trial of the OX40 agonist ivuxolimab. CDR3 reads: CASSTDGYEQYF. In nucleotide form, the sequence is TGTGCCAGCTCGACAGATGGATACGAGCAGTACTTC.